This T cell receptor beta chain emerged from a study of blood T cell repertoires in COVID-19. Study overall: Samples of COVID-19 (acute and convalescent) were obtained from the United States, Italy and Spain. PBMCs, B-cell-depleted T cells, or T cells were the source of the cDNA or gDNA that made up the material.

Trimming at V came to 5 bases and at J to 7 bases, leaving 7 bases not matched to a gene. CDR1 is MNHEY, CDR2 SMNVEV, per germline (reference sequence). The CDR3 contains 14 residues. Original methodology: Estimated nucleated cell counts came from reference gene primer amplification. Repertoires were generated with immunoSEQ multiplex PCR, while TCRdb's copy carries only in-frame clones and drops some. V and J calls plus clone size are reproduced from that table; the DNA served to infer D and trimming. Of roughly 60,000 clones listed, 65% to 90% are singletons. This clone showed up many times. Source material: peripheral blood. V gene TRBV27 combines with J gene TRBJ1-5; 8 bases are a match to TRBD1. This TCR was recovered from a human donor in a cohort sampled during active COVID-19. This CDR3 reads CASSLGQGHQPQHF. CDR3 in DNA: TGTGCCAGCAGTCTAGGACAGGGCCACCAGCCCCAGCATTTT.